This T cell receptor (beta chain) stems from a study of cytomegalovirus exposure and HLA in healthy donors. The study, taken as a whole, reports: With high specificity and sensitivity, the classifier reportedly diagnosed cytomegalovirus status. In an earlier analysis, about 90% or about 30%: the productive usage of most TCR beta V segments. Later analysis associated a missense DCLRE1C variant with TCR beta V- and J-gene trimming.

Primers for the PCR totalled 60 Vbeta and 13 Jbeta. The table came from immunoSEQ multiplex PCR; TCRdb's copy has only in-frame clones and leaves some out. The sample has about 67,000 clones, 80% seen once. Remarks on this clone: Its antigen is as yet unknown.

Germline loops: CDR1 LGHNA, CDR2 YNFKEQ. With 0 bases removed from V and 4 bases from J, the gap between germline ends came to 10 bases. The CDR3 runs to 15 residues. The rearrangement links TRBV4-2 to TRBJ2-1; possibly TRBD2 for D (5 bases). This TCR was recovered from a woman aged 25 to 39 in good health and CMV-seronegative. The sequenced sample consisted of PBMCs. The CDR3 coding sequence is TGTGCCAGCAGCCAAGATAGGCTAGCTTACAATGAGCAGTTCTTC. Protein: CASSQDRLAYNEQFF.